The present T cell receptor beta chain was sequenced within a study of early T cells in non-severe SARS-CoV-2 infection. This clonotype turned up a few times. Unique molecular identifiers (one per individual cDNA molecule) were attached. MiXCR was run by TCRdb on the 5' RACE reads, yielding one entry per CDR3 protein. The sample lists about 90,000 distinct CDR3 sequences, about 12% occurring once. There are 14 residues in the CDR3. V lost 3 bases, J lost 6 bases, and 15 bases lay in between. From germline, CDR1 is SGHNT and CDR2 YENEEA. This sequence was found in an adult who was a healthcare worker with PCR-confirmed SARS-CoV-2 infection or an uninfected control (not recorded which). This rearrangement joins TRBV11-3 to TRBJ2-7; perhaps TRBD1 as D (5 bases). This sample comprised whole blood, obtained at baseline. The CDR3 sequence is CASSFAVGRGEQYF. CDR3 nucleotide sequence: TGTGCCAGCAGCTTTGCCGTCGGTAGGGGCGAGCAGTACTTC.